Included here is one TCR beta chain sequence, with context. The antigen is unknown. CD8 cells classed as naive were CD45RO-negative and positively selected for CCR7, excluding terminally differentiated effector memory CD45RA+ cells. J was trimmed by 4 bases and V by 0 bases; bases with no gene match: 15. The CDR3 contains 18 residues. Germline V lookup: CDR1 MDHEN, CDR2 SYDVKM. This sample stems from a study of shared clonotypes between healthy human individuals. General study findings and limits: Sampling was confined to blood; repertoires within tissues likely differ.

Clones were read by immunoSEQ multiplex PCR, and TCRdb kept only the in-frame ones, dropping some. The top ten clones hold 24% of a sample with approximately 810,000 clones, 80% to 95% of them seen once. This sequence was found in a man aged 25-45 years in good health. Sequenced input: naive CD8+ T cells sorted from blood. The chain links TRBV28 to TRBJ2-7; TRBD2 agrees at 7 bases. The CDR3: CASSLWGGWRESVYEQYF. Written as DNA, the CDR3 is TGTGCCAGCAGTTTATGGGGGGGGTGGCGGGAGTCTGTGTACGAGCAGTACTTC.